Below are 8 T cell receptor beta chains sequenced from a single sample in a study of blood T cell repertoires in COVID-19. Only in-frame clones appear in the TCRdb table, and some are missing; sequencing was by immunoSEQ multiplex PCR. The sample lists 35,000 to 50,000 clones, around 83% occurring once. The sample comprised peripheral blood. These receptors were collected from a man in his fifties or sixties with acute or convalescent COVID-19.

The chain uses TRBV5-1 and TRBJ2-2, with D hard to call. This CDR3 comprises 15 residues. CDR1 and CDR2 (germline): SGHRS, YFSETQ. Trimming removed 4 bases from V and 1 base from J, with 11 bases in between. This chain's CDR3 is CASSPPTGNTGELFF. The CDR3 region has the DNA TGCGCCAGCAGCCCTCCAACGGGGAACACCGGGGAGCTGTTTTTT.

This clone was recorded a few times. This chain links TRBV30 with TRBJ1-4, with TRBD1 identical over 11 bases. Germline loops: CDR1 GTSNPN, CDR2 SVGIG (reference sequence). The CDR3 spans 16 residues. Trimming cost V 3 bases and J 8 bases; bases outside gene matches: 11. CDR3 residues: CAWSPGDRGLAEKLFF. The DNA of the CDR3 is TGTGCCTGGAGCCCCGGGGACAGGGGGTTGGCGGAAAAACTGTTTTTT.

The chain has TRBV6-5 and TRBJ2-3; TRBD2 matches at 8 bases. Germline V gives CDR1 MNHEY, CDR2 SVGAGI. Germline trimming cut 2 bases from V and 1 base from J; bases unmatched to any gene: 5. The CDR3 runs to 16 residues. The CDR3 spells CASSYGAGVGTDTQYF. The CDR3 bases are TGTGCCAGCAGTTACGGAGCGGGGGTAGGCACAGATACGCAGTATTTT.

J is TRBJ2-1 and V is TRBV10-3; weak D call: TRBD1 (6 bases). Trimming removed 6 bases from V and 9 bases from J, with 9 bases in between. This CDR3 has 11 residues. Looked up from germline, CDR1 is ENHRY and CDR2 is SYGVKD. The CDR3 here is CAIRQGGEQFF. CDR3 bases: TGTGCCATCAGACAGGGTGGTGAGCAGTTCTTC.

J is TRBJ1-2 and V is TRBV19, with D possibly matching TRBD1 (5 bases). This CDR3 is built from 13 residues. Germline V CDR1 and CDR2: LNHDA, SQIVND (reference sequence). V lost 2 bases, J lost 4 bases, and 8 bases lay in between. CDR3 amino acids: CASSIRDSYGYTF. The CDR3 bases are TGTGCCAGTAGTATACGTGACAGCTATGGCTACACCTTC. Complete variable domain (other parts from reference TRBV19 and TRBJ1-2): DGGITQSPKYLFRKEGQNVTLSCEQNLNHDAMYWYRQDPGQGLRLIYYSQIVNDFQKGDIAEGYSVSREKKESFPLTVTSAQKNPTAFYLCASSIRDSYGYTFGSGTRLTVV.

The chain is built from TRBV19 and TRBJ2-7, with 8 bases fitting TRBD2. Per germline, CDR1 LNHDA and CDR2 SQIVND (reference sequence). V was clipped by 3 bases and J by 2 bases; unmatched bases: 3. The CDR3 has 14 amino acids. The CDR3 DNA reads TGTGCCAGTAGTATCGGGGGGGGGCCCTACGAGCAGTACTTC. Translated: CASSIGGGPYEQYF. Full variable domain (outside the CDR3, taken from reference TRBV19 and TRBJ2-7): DGGITQSPKYLFRKEGQNVTLSCEQNLNHDAMYWYRQDPGQGLRLIYYSQIVNDFQKGDIAEGYSVSREKKESFPLTVTSAQKNPTAFYLCASSIGGGPYEQYFGPGTRLTVT.

The CDR3 protein is CASSLYPGELFF. The DNA for the CDR3 is TGTGCCAGCAGCTTATATCCGGGAGAGCTGTTTTTT. V gene TRBV7-2 combines with J gene TRBJ2-2; a weak D match, TRBD2 (5 bases). Looked up from germline, CDR1 is SGHTA and CDR2 is FQGNSA. The CDR3 has 12 amino acids. V lost 2 bases to trimming and J lost 11 bases, with 9 bases between them.

The chain recombines TRBV28 with TRBJ2-7; a weak D match, TRBD2 (6 bases). Trimming stripped 2 bases from V and 0 bases from J, with 14 bases between. The CDR3 sequence is 16 residues long. Germline V gives CDR1 MDHEN, CDR2 SYDVKM. The CDR3 sequence: CASSLNLAGPSYEQYF. The DNA of the CDR3 is TGTGCCAGCAGTTTAAATCTCGCGGGACCCTCCTACGAGCAGTACTTC. The complete variable domain, with remaining parts taken from reference TRBV28 and TRBJ2-7, reads DVKVTQSSRYLVKRTGEKVFLECVQDMDHENMFWYRQDPGLGLRLIYFSYDVKMKEKGDIPEGYSVSREKKERFSLILESASTNQTSMYLCASSLNLAGPSYEQYFGPGTRLTVT.